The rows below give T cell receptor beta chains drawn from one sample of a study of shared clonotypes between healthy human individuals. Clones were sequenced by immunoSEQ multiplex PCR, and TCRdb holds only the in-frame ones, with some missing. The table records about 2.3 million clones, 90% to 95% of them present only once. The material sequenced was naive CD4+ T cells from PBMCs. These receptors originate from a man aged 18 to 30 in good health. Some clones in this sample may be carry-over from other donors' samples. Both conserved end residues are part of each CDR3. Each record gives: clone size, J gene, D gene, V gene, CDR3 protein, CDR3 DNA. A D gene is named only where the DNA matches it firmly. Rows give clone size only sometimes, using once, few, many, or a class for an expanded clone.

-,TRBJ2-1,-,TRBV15,CATSTDRSSYNEQFF,TGTGCCACCAGCACCGACCGGTCTTCCTACAATGAGCAGTTCTTC
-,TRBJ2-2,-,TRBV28,CASSPRGRRELFF,TGTGCCAGCAGTCCCCGTGGACGGCGGGAGCTGTTTTTT
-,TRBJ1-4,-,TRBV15,CATSRAIPREGEKLFF,TGTGCCACCAGCAGAGCCATCCCCAGGGAGGGCGAAAAACTGTTTTTT
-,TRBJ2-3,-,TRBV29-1,CSVGVLPLPDTQYF,TGCAGCGTTGGAGTACTTCCCTTACCAGATACGCAGTATTTT
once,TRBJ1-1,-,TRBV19,CASSIRRGNTEAFF,TGTGCCAGTAGTATTCGGCGGGGAAACACTGAAGCTTTCTTT
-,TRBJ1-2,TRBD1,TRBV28,CALGGRGWGYTF,TGTGCCCTAGGGGGCAGGGGCTGGGGCTACACCTTC
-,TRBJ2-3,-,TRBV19,CASSIKPVTSTDTQYF,TGTGCCAGTAGTATTAAGCCGGTCACTAGCACAGATACGCAGTATTTT
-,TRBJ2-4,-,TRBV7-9,CASSPVSGLGSSKNIQYF,TGTGCCAGCAGCCCAGTCTCTGGGCTTGGGTCTAGCAAAAACATTCAGTACTTC
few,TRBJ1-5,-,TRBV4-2,CASSLVGLEGNQPQHF,TGTGCCAGCAGCCTGGTGGGGTTAGAGGGCAATCAGCCCCAGCATTTT
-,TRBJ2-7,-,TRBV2,CASGRGEYEQYF,TGTGCCAGCGGGCGCGGGGAGTACGAGCAGTACTTC
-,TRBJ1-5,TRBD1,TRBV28,CASLDRGLTSNQPQHF,TGTGCCAGCCTGGACAGGGGGCTCACCAGCAATCAGCCCCAGCATTTT
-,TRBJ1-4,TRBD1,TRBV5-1,CASSLGDRGHEKLFF,TGCGCCAGCAGCTTGGGGGACAGGGGTCATGAAAAACTGTTTTTT
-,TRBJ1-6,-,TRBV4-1,CASSQRGGGDNSPLHF,TGCGCCAGCAGCCAGAGGGGCGGAGGAGATAATTCACCCCTCCACTTT
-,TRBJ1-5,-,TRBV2,CASSGRDKGDQPQHF,TGTGCCAGCAGTGGCCGGGACAAAGGGGATCAGCCCCAGCATTTT
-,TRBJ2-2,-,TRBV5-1,CASSLIANTGELFF,TGCGCCAGCAGCTTGATTGCGAACACCGGGGAGCTGTTTTTT
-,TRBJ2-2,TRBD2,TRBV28,CASSQILAGANTGELFF,TGTGCCAGCAGTCAGATACTAGCGGGGGCGAACACCGGGGAGCTGTTTTTT